The sequence of this T cell receptor beta chain was determined in a study of control samples from healthy donors and cancer patients (dated by TCRdb to 2020 to 2021). The CDR3 sequence holds 19 residues, the cysteine and phenylalanine included. Only CDR3 DNA is held: 57 bases, read in frame from base 1. A distance of 24 bases separates the germline ends of V and J, which lose 6 bases and 0 bases respectively. CDR1 SEHNR and CDR2 FQNEAQ are derived from the germline V gene (reference sequence). The method behind the library was the immunoSEQ multiplex PCR assay. TCRdb mirrors the immuneACCESS table, restricted to in-frame sequences. Some clones are absent from its copies; in checked studies, under half trace to an unresolved V gene, and the reason for the others is unknown. The sample table contains roughly 38,000 clones; only one count was recorded for approximately 87% of them. The top ten clones comprise about 50% of the sample.

This clone was observed a handful of times. No antigen is known for it. No base qualities exist here, and no much larger clone lies one base off it. Recombination connected TRBV7-9 to TRBJ2-1; the D segment could be TRBD1, given 6 matching bases. The receptor comes from a man aged 60 to 75 in good health. The sequencing sample was made of blood. The DNA is as follows: TGTGCCAGCAGTCGCCTTGACAGGATCAGCGGATACTCCTACAATGAGCAGTTCTTC. Translated, this is CASSRLDRISGYSYNEQFF.